The entry below describes one TCR beta chain. Its antigen has not been determined. No base-level quality is on record; no much larger clone is a single base apart. To prepare the library, the immunoSEQ multiplex PCR assay was applied. For most patients, genomic DNA was isolated with the Qiagen DNeasy Blood and Tissue Kit and sent frozen to Adaptive Biotechnologies for TCR sequencing. Adaptive Biotechnologies carried out high-throughput TCR-beta CDR3 sequencing of genomic DNA for most patients. The authors processed their data as follows. TCR sequencing data for over 15 patients were retrieved from Adaptive's ImmunoSEQ software; a few other patients were processed with MiXCR and VDJtools. To correct CD4 versus CD8 sorting errors, any sequence found in both subsets at a frequency ratio below 5:1 was removed. Because the origin of CDR3 nucleotide sequences shared between donor and recipient could not be assigned, those sequences were removed. To count as alloreactive, a clone needed at least 2-fold expansion over unstimulated cells and a minimum CFSE-low frequency of 0.002% (template counts) or 0.001% (read counts). Clones detected in sequenced pre-transplant spleen, lymph node, or MLR CFSE-low populations of the donor or recipient were defined as mappable. Cumulative frequency of alloreactive clones was calculated as a percentage of all sequences weighted by copy number. What TCRdb holds here is the immuneACCESS table cut down to in-frame rearrangements. Part of the clones is not present; checked against another copy, under half of the missing clones reflect an unresolved V gene, and the others are unexplained. That table gives V, J and clone size, and the DNA gave D and trimming. A total of about 96,000 clones appear in this sample, 92% of them only once. The ten top clones hold around 0.17% of the sample.

The CDR3 holds 16 amino acids from the cysteine to the phenylalanine. This entry keeps only the CDR3 DNA: 48 bases, framed from base 1. This sample's time point label indicates: cells obtained before transplantation from donor or recipient. CD3+CD4+ and CD3+CD8+ populations were FACS-sorted from unstimulated pre-transplant donor and recipient cells taken from spleen or lymph nodes. The data are from a study of graft-versus-host responses after intestinal transplantation (dated by TCRdb to the early 2020s). For the study in its entirety: Multivisceral, liver-intestinal, or isolated intestinal transplants were received by the recipients. Every recipient was given anti-thymocyte globulin induction, then maintenance tacrolimus and steroids for 2 to 3 years. Bulk TCR-beta CDR3 sequencing was used to track graft-versus-host and host-versus-graft alloreactive T cell clones in the graft, circulation and bone marrow after intestinal transplantation. To identify alloreactive clones, pre-transplant mixed lymphocyte reaction products were sequenced and compared with unstimulated pre-transplant donor and recipient T cells. Of the 20 to 25 intestinal transplant recipients enrolled in the cohort, one of whom was a retransplant, 3 patients without pretransplant specimens were excluded. A peak of at least 4% donor T cells among recipient peripheral blood mononuclear cells was the definition used for donor T cell macrochimerism. Rather than going through the commercial service, samples from three later patients were sequenced in-house on an Illumina MiSeq and processed with MiXCR. The full study reports these points: High GvH to HvG T cell clonal ratios were observed in the allografts of patients with donor T cell macrochimerism. The conclusions were limited by the relatively low number and heterogeneity of the intestinal transplant patients. GvH clones were detected in recipient bone marrow, and some of these GvH clones were observed earlier in ileal mucosa or blood, consistent with an intestinal mucosal origin. Early after transplant, declines in HvG clones were associated with peak levels of circulating GvH clones.

The sequence derives from a human donor who received an intestinal transplant. Sequencing used unstimulated CD4+ T cells sorted from spleen or lymph node cells, obtained before intestinal transplant. The sequence links TRBV21-1 to TRBJ2-1; TRBD2, the D gene given by the table, was not confirmed from the DNA. TRBV21-1 is a recognized pseudogene. The CDR3 reads as follows: CASSKRGLAGLGEQFF. The DNA reads as follows: TGTGCCAGCAGCAAAAGGGGACTAGCGGGATTGGGTGAGCAGTTCTTC.